The 23 T cell receptor beta chains below come from one sample, sequenced in a study of T cells in localized non-small cell lung cancer. TCRdb's table, derived via immunoSEQ multiplex PCR, lists solely in-frame clones and lacks some. Of tens of thousands of clones detected, 75% to 90% appear once; the ten largest clones hold about 5.6%. The sequenced sample was peripheral blood mononuclear cells, obtained before any cancer treatment. These TCRs come from a male donor at least 60 years old with stage II lung adenocarcinoma.

The genes are TRBV19 and TRBJ2-7; 12 positions match TRBD1. CDR1 LNHDA and CDR2 SQIVND come from the germline V gene (reference sequence). The CDR3 is made up of 15 amino acids. With V trimmed by 4 bases and J by 6 bases, 7 bases remained unmatched. The CDR3: CASSSAGTGGLEQYF. The CDR3 coding sequence is TGTGCCAGTAGTAGCGCCGGGACAGGGGGCCTCGAGCAGTACTTC.

The V call is TRBV30, the J call TRBJ2-7; D ambiguous. The germline V and J ends were trimmed by 6 bases and 0 bases, with 9 bases remaining between them. The germline V gene has CDR1 GTSNPN and CDR2 SVGIG (reference sequence). The CDR3 contains 12 residues. CDR3: CACNGHSYEQYF. The CDR3 DNA sequence: TGTGCCTGCAATGGGCACTCCTACGAGCAGTACTTC.

This clone has only a few counts. The V gene is TRBV27, the J gene TRBJ2-7, with 10 bases that match TRBD2. Germline CDR1 and CDR2: MNHEY and SMNVEV (reference sequence). Germline trimming cut 8 bases from V and 4 bases from J; bases unmatched to any gene: 11. The CDR3 spans 15 residues. CDR3 DNA sequence: TGTGCCAGCGGCGGACTGGCTAGCGGGAGTTACGAGCAGTACTTC. This sequence encodes CASGGLASGSYEQYF.

CDR3 sequence: CASSPRQGWVVDEQYF. The DNA for the CDR3 is TGTGCCAGTAGTCCCAGGCAGGGGTGGGTTGTCGACGAGCAGTACTTC. The chain is built from TRBV19 and TRBJ2-7, with a tentative D call TRBD1 (6 bases). This CDR3 spans 16 amino acids. Germline CDR1 is LNHDA and CDR2 is SQIVND (reference sequence). V lost 5 bases and J lost 5, with 22 bases in between.

A remark on this clone: At one end, the junction sequence differs from germline, possibly due to a read error. The chain is built from TRBV6-5 and TRBJ1-2; D gene ambiguous. CDR1 and CDR2 (germline): MNHEY, SVGAGI. The CDR3 sequence is 16 residues long. CDR3 in amino acids: CVSSYSGLGVYYGYTF. CDR3 sequence (DNA): TGTGTCAGCAGTTACTCCGGCCTGGGAGTATACTATGGCTACACCTTC.

The chain recombines TRBV6-5 with TRBJ2-7; D perhaps matches TRBD1 (6 bases). The CDR3 is made up of 15 amino acids. Per germline, CDR1 MNHEY and CDR2 SVGAGI. V shed 0 bases and J shed 1 base, with 10 bases lying between them. Written as DNA, the CDR3 is TGTGCCAGCAGTTACTCGGTCAGGGGTTCCTACGAGCAGTACTTC. Translation gives CASSYSVRGSYEQYF.

Only a few counts were recorded for this clone. The chain joins TRBV6-5 to TRBJ1-1; unclear D gene. Germline CDR1 is MNHEY and CDR2 is SVGAGI. V was shortened by 5 bases and J by 12 bases, with 13 bases between the two germline ends. The CDR3 is made up of 11 amino acids. Written as DNA, the CDR3 is TGTGCCAGCAGTGGCGGCCTGGGAACTTTCTTT. It is translated as CASSGGLGTFF.

This chain joins TRBV28 and TRBJ2-5, with 7 bases aligning to TRBD1. V lost 8 bases and J lost 1; bases outside the gene matches: 4. The CDR3 sequence is 13 residues long. Germline CDR1 is MDHEN and CDR2 is SYDVKM. Here the CDR3 DNA reads TGTGCCAGCCGGACAGGAGCCCAAGAGACCCAGTACTTC. Translated: CASRTGAQETQYF.

The table lists this clone with a count of one. V is TRBV19 and J is TRBJ1-5; a possible D gene is TRBD1 (6 bases). Germline CDR1 reads LNHDA; CDR2 reads SQIVND (reference sequence). With 0 bases removed from V and 7 bases from J, the gap between germline ends came to 13 bases. This CDR3 spans 15 amino acids. In DNA form, the CDR3 reads TGTGCCAGTAGTATAGATACAGGGTATAGACAGCCCCAGCATTTT. This gives the protein CASSIDTGYRQPQHF.

This rearrangement joins TRBV19 to TRBJ1-5, with TRBD1 matching over 7 bases. In germline, CDR1 is LNHDA, CDR2 SQIVND (reference sequence). J was trimmed by 8 bases and V by 3 bases; bases with no gene match: 10. The CDR3 contains 15 residues. As DNA, the CDR3 is TGTGCCAGTAGTATTCCCGGACAGGCCTGGAAGCCCCAGCATTTT. Translation: CASSIPGQAWKPQHF.

V gene TRBV5-4 combines with J gene TRBJ2-3; TRBD1 matches 8 bases. The germline V gene encodes CDR1 SGHNT and CDR2 YYREEE (reference sequence). The length of the CDR3 is 16 residues. With V trimmed by 5 bases and J by 1 base, 9 bases remained unmatched. The CDR3 protein is CASRPDRGSGTDTQYF. The CDR3 region has the DNA TGTGCCAGCAGACCCGACAGGGGCTCTGGCACAGATACGCAGTATTTT.

The V gene is TRBV7-2, the J gene TRBJ2-3; 7 bases line up with TRBD1. The CDR3 runs 14 residues. The ends lost 5 bases at V and 4 bases at J; junction bases unmatched: 6. The germline V gene has CDR1 SGHTA and CDR2 FQGNSA. The CDR3 here is CASSKGQASDTQYF. In nucleotides, the CDR3 is TGTGCCAGCAGCAAAGGACAGGCTTCAGATACGCAGTATTTT.

This clone showed up just a few times. The gene calls are TRBV2 and TRBJ2-1; 8 bases fit TRBD1. Germline-derived CDR1 and CDR2 are SNHLY and FYNNEI. Trimming cost V 6 bases and J 7 bases; bases outside gene matches: 5. This CDR3 is 13 amino acids long. DNA for the CDR3: TGTGCCAGCAGAGGACAGGGATGGAATGAGCAGTTCTTC. It encodes CASRGQGWNEQFF.

This chain links TRBV7-9 with TRBJ1-1; no firm D call. The CDR3 sequence is 11 residues long. The germline V gene has CDR1 SEHNR and CDR2 FQNEAQ (reference sequence). Trimming removed 1 base at V and 6 bases at J, with 3 bases between. For the CDR3, the DNA is TGTGCCAGCAGCTTAGTGGCTGAAGCTTTCTTT. This translates into CASSLVAEAFF.

This chain joins TRBV6-5 and TRBJ2-3, with TRBD1 as a possible D gene (6 bases). V shed 7 bases and J shed 2 bases, with 10 bases lying between them. Germline V gene sequence: CDR1 MNHEY, CDR2 SVGAGI. The CDR3 loop spans 13 amino acids. DNA for the CDR3: TGTGCCAGCACCCGGACAGACACAGATACGCAGTATTTT. Translation: CASTRTDTDTQYF.

The chain couples TRBV19 to TRBJ1-2; D is unclear. The V end was cut by 5 bases, the J end by 0 bases, with 13 bases between. This CDR3 comprises 15 residues. The V gene's germline CDR1 is LNHDA and CDR2 SQIVND (reference sequence). The CDR3 sequence is CASSPSGFANYGYTF. Here the CDR3 DNA reads TGTGCCAGTAGTCCCTCGGGGTTCGCTAACTATGGCTACACCTTC.

V usage is TRBV11-2 and J usage is TRBJ2-7; D is undetermined. Germline assignment: CDR1 SGHAT and CDR2 FQNNGV. The CDR3 loop spans 13 amino acids. V was trimmed by 2 bases and J by 2 bases, leaving 7 bases between them. In DNA form, the CDR3 reads TGTGCCAGCAGCTTATTGGCGCCCTACGAGCAGTACTTC. Protein: CASSLLAPYEQYF. Using reference TRBV11-2 and TRBJ2-7 for the parts outside the CDR3, the full variable domain is EAGVAQSPRYKIIEKRQSVAFWCNPISGHATLYWYQQILGQGPKLLIQFQNNGVVDDSQLPKDRFSAERLKGVDSTLKIQPAKLEDSAVYLCASSLLAPYEQYFGPGTRLTVT.

This chain links TRBV10-2 with TRBJ2-7, with 11 nucleotides matching TRBD2. CDR3 length: 13 amino acids. With 8 bases clipped from V and 4 bases from J, the junction kept 4 bases outside the gene matches. Per the germline V gene, CDR1 is WSHSY and CDR2 is SAAADI. CDR3 residues: CASARLAGYEQYF. The DNA of the CDR3 is TGCGCCAGCGCTCGACTAGCGGGATACGAGCAGTACTTC.

The CDR3 nucleotides read TGTGCCAGCAGCTTAGGGCAGGGGAACACCGGGGAGCTGTTTTTT. It translates to CASSLGQGNTGELFF. This chain joins TRBV7-6 and TRBJ2-2; the D gene is possibly TRBD1 (5 bases). The germline CDR1 and CDR2 sequences are SGHVS and FNYEAQ. CDR3 size: 15 residues. The ends were cut back, 1 base at V and 1 base at J, with 7 bases in the middle.

This sequence joins TRBV15 and TRBJ2-7, with TRBD1 matching over 10 bases. Germline trimming cut 5 bases from V and 3 bases from J; bases unmatched to any gene: 1. Per germline, CDR1 LNHNV and CDR2 YYDKDF (reference sequence). This CDR3 has 13 residues. The CDR3 nucleotides read TGTGCCACCAGCCGGGACAGGGGCTACGAGCAGTACTTC. Its protein product is CATSRDRGYEQYF.

J is TRBJ1-4 and V is TRBV18; the match to TRBD1 covers 9 bases. The CDR3 has 13 amino acids. In germline, CDR1 is KGHSH, CDR2 LQKENI. V was pared by 11 bases and J by 4 bases, with 5 bases of the junction left unmatched. In DNA form, the CDR3 reads TGTGCCTCGCAGGGACAGGGTAATGAAAAACTGTTTTTT. Amino acids: CASQGQGNEKLFF. Variable domain in full (rest from reference TRBV18 and TRBJ1-4): NAGVMQNPRHLVRRRGQEARLRCSPMKGHSHVYWYRQLPEEGLKFMVYLQKENIIDESGMPKERFSAEFPKEGPSILRIQQVVRGDSAAYFCASQGQGNEKLFFGSGTQLSVL.

In this sample, this clone turned up a few times. This chain uses TRBV11-2 with TRBJ2-5; D is ambiguous. The CDR3 sequence is 14 residues long. CDR1 SGHAT and CDR2 FQNNGV come from the germline V gene. With 1 base removed from V and 3 bases from J, the gap between germline ends came to 9 bases. Here the CDR3 DNA reads TGTGCCAGCAGCTTAGGGTGGGGAAAAGAGACCCAGTACTTC. This encodes CASSLGWGKETQYF.

This rearrangement joins TRBV5-1 to TRBJ2-2; D may match TRBD1 or TRBD2 (6 bases each). Trimming took off 4 bases at V and 1 base at J, with 14 bases between the two ends. The CDR3 runs 16 residues. Germline assignment: CDR1 SGHRS and CDR2 YFSETQ. In DNA form, the CDR3 reads TGCGCCAGCAGCCGGGGGCTCCTTAAGAACACCGGGGAGCTGTTTTTT. As protein: CASSRGLLKNTGELFF.